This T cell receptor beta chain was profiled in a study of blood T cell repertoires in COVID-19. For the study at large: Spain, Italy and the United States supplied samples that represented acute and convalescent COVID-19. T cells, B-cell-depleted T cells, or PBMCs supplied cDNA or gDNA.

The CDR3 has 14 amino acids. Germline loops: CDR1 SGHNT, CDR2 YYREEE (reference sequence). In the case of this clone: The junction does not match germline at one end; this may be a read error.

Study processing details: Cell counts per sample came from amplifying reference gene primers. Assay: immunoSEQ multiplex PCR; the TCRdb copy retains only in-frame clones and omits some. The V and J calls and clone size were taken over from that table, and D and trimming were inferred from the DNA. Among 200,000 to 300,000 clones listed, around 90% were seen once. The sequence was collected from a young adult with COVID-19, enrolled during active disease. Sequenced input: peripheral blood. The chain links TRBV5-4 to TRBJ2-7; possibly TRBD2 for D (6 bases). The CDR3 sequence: CASSFGGRAGPGHF. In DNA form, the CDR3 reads TGTGCCAGCAGCTTTGGGGGGAGAGCAGGTCCGGGTCACTTC.